This T cell receptor beta chain was sequenced during a study of neurological immune-mediated disorders. The CDR3 extends over 14 amino acids. Trimming left V 5 bases short and J 5 bases short, with 15 bases between. This clonotype was detected only a few times. TCRdb reprocessed the 5' RACE reads via MiXCR and lists one record per CDR3 protein. The sample carries tens of thousands of distinct CDR3 sequences, more than 3% recorded once. The material sequenced was PBMCs. The origin of this receptor is a man aged 30-40 years with multiple sclerosis. The chain is built from TRBV12-3 or TRBV12-4 and TRBJ2-5; D might be TRBD1 or TRBD2, each matching 7 bases. CDR3 protein: CASSDRAGGETQYF. The CDR3 region has the DNA TGTGCCAGCAGTGACAGGGCCGGGGGGGAGACCCAGTACTTC.